This T cell receptor (beta chain) originates from a study of blood T cell repertoires in COVID-19. Overall study: The United States, Italy and Spain were the sources of the acute and convalescent COVID-19 samples. PBMCs, B-cell-depleted T cells, or T cells were the source of the cDNA or gDNA that made up the material.

Authors' analysis steps: Estimation of nucleated cell counts relied on the amplification of reference gene primers. Sequencing was performed with immunoSEQ multiplex PCR; in TCRdb, only in-frame clones are kept and a portion is missing. V and J calls and clone size are those listed in that table; D and trimming were worked out from the DNA. The data hold 150,000 to 200,000 clones, with roughly nine tenths observed a single time. The receptor was derived from a man aged 60-69 years with acute or convalescent COVID-19. Input material: peripheral blood.

DNA of the CDR3: TGTGCCAGCAGGGAGACAGGCATCACAGATACGCAGTATTTT. Amino acids: CASRETGITDTQYF. The chain recombines TRBV5-4 with TRBJ2-3, with TRBD1 as a possible D gene (6 bases). The CDR3 runs 14 residues. In germline, CDR1 is SGHNT, CDR2 YYREEE (reference sequence). The V end was cut by 5 bases, the J end by 2 bases, with 12 bases between.